Listed here are 25 T cell receptor beta chains from one sample, sequenced in a study of blood T cell repertoires in COVID-19 (dated by TCRdb to the early 2020s). The library was obtained by the immunoSEQ multiplex PCR assay. TCRdb took over this immuneACCESS table, retaining in-frame rearrangements with V and J assigned. Such tables are incomplete; in checked studies, under half of the missing clones stem from an unresolved V gene, and the remainder is unexplained. The sample records about 180,000 clones, around 88% of which are singletons. The ten largest clonotypes hold under 4.5% of the sample. Specimen: peripheral blood. These receptors originate from a woman aged 25 to 39 with acute or convalescent COVID-19.

The CDR3 loop reads CASSQGDSLQETQYF. The CDR3 nucleotides are TGCGCCAGCAGCCAAGGGGACAGCTTACAAGAGACCCAGTACTTC. The chain has TRBV4-1 and TRBJ2-5; 7 nucleotides match TRBD1. Germline values: CDR1 MGHRA, CDR2 YSYEKL. The CDR3 sequence is 15 residues long. V shed 1 base, J shed 2 bases, and the junction held 4 bases outside the gene matches.

The rearrangement links TRBV5-1 to TRBJ2-1; D gene unclear. Germline CDR1 and CDR2: SGHRS and YFSETQ. CDR3 length equals 11 residues. V lost 6 bases and J lost 3, with 4 bases in between. The CDR3 DNA reads TGCGCCAGCACAGACTACAATGAGCAGTTCTTC. Translating it yields CASTDYNEQFF. Variable domain in full (rest from reference TRBV5-1 and TRBJ2-1): KAGVTQTPRYLIKTRGQQVTLSCSPISGHRSVSWYQQTPGQGLQFLFEYFSETQRNKGNFPGRFSGRQFSNSRSEMNVSTLELGDSALYLCASTDYNEQFFGPGTRLTVL.

J is TRBJ1-1 and V is TRBV7-9; D ambiguous. Trimming pared 5 bases from V and 5 bases from J, leaving 9 bases between. The CDR3 totals 12 residues. Per the germline V gene, CDR1 is SEHNR and CDR2 is FQNEAQ (reference sequence). The CDR3 spells CASSPTGTEAFF. CDR3 in DNA: TGTGCCAGCAGCCCGACTGGGACTGAAGCTTTCTTT.

The chain has TRBV28 and TRBJ2-3, with D tentatively TRBD2 (5 bases). In germline, CDR1 is MDHEN, CDR2 SYDVKM. The CDR3 is 11 residues long. V was pared by 2 bases and J by 12 bases, with 9 bases between. The CDR3 is CASSLGEGQYF. In DNA, the CDR3 is TGTGCCAGCAGTTTAGGAGAGGGACAGTATTTT.

The chain is built from TRBV9 and TRBJ2-5; possibly TRBD1 for D (5 bases). The V end lost 3 bases, the J end lost 5 bases, and 5 bases lay between the germline ends. The CDR3 sequence is 11 residues long. Looked up from germline, CDR1 is SGDLS and CDR2 is YYNGEE. CDR3 residues: CASSEGETQYF. DNA for the CDR3: TGTGCCAGCAGCGAGGGGGAGACCCAGTACTTC.

This rearrangement joins TRBV28 to TRBJ1-2, with D unclear. V gave up 5 bases and J gave up 2 bases, with 18 bases separating them. Germline loops: CDR1 MDHEN, CDR2 SYDVKM. The CDR3 covers 16 residues. The CDR3 here is CASSPNQLRLNYGYTF. CDR3 bases: TGTGCCAGCAGTCCAAATCAGCTCAGGCTGAACTATGGCTACACCTTC.

V gene TRBV2 combines with J gene TRBJ2-3; possibly TRBD2 for D (5 bases). Germline lookup yields CDR1 SNHLY and CDR2 FYNNEI. V lost 7 bases and J lost 4, with 6 bases in between. This CDR3 has 11 residues. As DNA, the CDR3 is TGTGCCAGCAAGGAGGCAGATACGCAGTATTTT. It yields the protein CASKEADTQYF.

In this sample, this clone turned up a few times. V is TRBV19 and J is TRBJ1-6; D call uncertain. CDR3 size: 12 residues. Deletions cut 8 bases from V and 7 bases from J, with 9 bases between. The germline V gene has CDR1 LNHDA and CDR2 SQIVND (reference sequence). The CDR3 is CASRELNSPLHF. The CDR3 DNA reads as TGTGCCAGTCGGGAGCTAAATTCACCCCTCCACTTT.

This chain uses TRBV24-1 with TRBJ2-1; D is undetermined. CDR1 and CDR2 (germline): KGHDR, SFDVKD. The length of the CDR3 is 11 residues. Trimming pared 6 bases from V and 7 bases from J, leaving 6 bases between. CDR3 sequence reads: CATSRSNEQFF. The CDR3 bases are TGTGCCACCAGTCGTTCGAATGAGCAGTTCTTC.

The chain links TRBV7-2 to TRBJ1-2; D unclear. CDR3 length: 13 amino acids. Looked up from germline, CDR1 is SGHTA and CDR2 is FQGNSA. Trimming stripped 4 bases from V and 0 bases from J, with 6 bases between. In DNA form, the CDR3 reads TGTGCCAGCAGCTCCCTTGCTAACTATGGCTACACCTTC. It yields the protein CASSSLANYGYTF.

The chain couples TRBV11-2 to TRBJ2-7, with TRBD2 identical over 8 bases. V was pared by 1 base and J by 5 bases, with 7 bases of the junction left unmatched. The germline gives CDR1 SGHAT, CDR2 FQNNGV. The length of the CDR3 is 15 residues. As DNA, the CDR3 is TGTGCCAGCAGCTTAGTCGTTGGACTAGCTGACGAGCAGTACTTC. Translated, it gives CASSLVVGLADEQYF.

This clone has only one observation. This chain uses TRBV5-4 with TRBJ1-1; 9 bases fit TRBD1. Trimming removed 4 bases from V and 5 bases from J; junction bases left unmatched: 6. The germline V gene has CDR1 SGHNT and CDR2 YYREEE (reference sequence). This CDR3 has 14 amino acids. DNA of the CDR3: TGTGCCAGCAGCACGGGACAGGGCAGAACTGAAGCTTTCTTT. Protein product: CASSTGQGRTEAFF.

This clone is a singleton in its sample. The rearrangement uses TRBV19 and TRBJ2-5; D is undetermined. This CDR3 has 13 amino acids. The germline CDR1 and CDR2 sequences are LNHDA and SQIVND (reference sequence). Trimming cost V 1 base and J 5 bases, with 8 bases left between them. The CDR3 DNA is TGTGCCAGTAGTATAGGAGGTAGGGAGACCCAGTACTTC. It yields the protein CASSIGGRETQYF.

The chain uses TRBV30 and TRBJ1-1; possibly TRBD1 for D (6 bases). V lost 0 bases to trimming and J lost 11 bases, with 10 bases between them. The germline V gene encodes CDR1 GTSNPN and CDR2 SVGIG (reference sequence). CDR3 length: 11 amino acids. The CDR3 sequence is CAWSVGGNAFF. CDR3 in DNA: TGTGCCTGGAGTGTAGGGGGAAATGCTTTCTTT.

This chain connects TRBV30 to TRBJ1-4; 7 nucleotides match TRBD1. This CDR3 has 13 residues. Germline CDR1 reads GTSNPN; CDR2 reads SVGIG (reference sequence). Trimming at V came to 3 bases and at J to 7 bases, leaving 5 bases not matched to a gene. CDR3 sequence: CAWRTQGIEKLFF. The CDR3, as DNA: TGTGCCTGGAGAACACAGGGGATTGAAAAACTGTTTTTT.

This clone appeared once. This rearrangement joins TRBV28 to TRBJ1-4, with TRBD1 identical over 11 bases. This CDR3 is built from 17 residues. Losses at the gene ends were 7 bases for V and 7 bases for J; bases not matched to a gene: 14. In germline, CDR1 is MDHEN, CDR2 SYDVKM. This CDR3 is CASTTIPGQGAGEKLFF. CDR3 DNA sequence: TGTGCCAGCACTACCATACCCGGACAGGGGGCTGGTGAAAAACTGTTTTTT. Full variable domain (rest looked up from reference TRBV28 and TRBJ1-4): DVKVTQSSRYLVKRTGEKVFLECVQDMDHENMFWYRQDPGLGLRLIYFSYDVKMKEKGDIPEGYSVSREKKERFSLILESASTNQTSMYLCASTTIPGQGAGEKLFFGSGTQLSVL.

The J gene is TRBJ2-5, the V gene TRBV9; D is perhaps TRBD2 (6 bases). Per the germline V gene, CDR1 is SGDLS and CDR2 is YYNGEE. Trimming shortened V by 3 bases and J by 2 bases, and 11 bases separated the two germline ends. This CDR3 spans 14 amino acids. The CDR3 spells CASSEGLQQETQYF. The CDR3 DNA sequence: TGTGCCAGCAGCGAGGGACTCCAACAAGAGACCCAGTACTTC.

This chain joins TRBV7-9 and TRBJ2-5; tentative D call: TRBD2 (6 bases). The CDR3 is 14 residues long. CDR1 and CDR2 (germline): SEHNR, FQNEAQ (reference sequence). V gave up 5 bases and J gave up 3 bases, with 13 bases separating them. The CDR3 spells CASSLRRAEETQYF. As DNA, the CDR3 is TGTGCCAGCAGCCTTCGGAGGGCCGAAGAGACCCAGTACTTC.

The chain uses TRBV11-3 and TRBJ2-7; D gene uncertain. Germline loops: CDR1 SGHNT, CDR2 YENEEA. This CDR3 is built from 13 residues. The V and J ends lost 5 bases and 4 bases respectively, with 12 bases between them. The CDR3 nucleotides read TGTGCCAGCAGCCCACAGTCTGGGTACGAGCAGTACTTC. Its protein product is CASSPQSGYEQYF.

J is TRBJ2-7 and V is TRBV3-1 (or the pseudogene TRBV3-2), with D possibly being TRBD2 (5 bases). CDR3 length equals 14 residues. The V and J ends lost 1 base and 6 bases respectively, with 13 bases between them. CDR1 and CDR2 (germline): LGHDT, YNNKEL (reference sequence). The CDR3 DNA reads as TGTGCCAGCAGCCAAGGAGGAGGCCTCGGCGAGCAGTACTTC. It specifies CASSQGGGLGEQYF.

This chain joins TRBV12-3 or TRBV12-4 and TRBJ2-1; tentatively, D is TRBD2 (6 bases). This CDR3 comprises 13 residues. Trimming took 2 bases from V and 9 from J, leaving 11 bases between them. The DNA of the CDR3 is TGTGCCAGCAGTTTATGGGGCGGGATTGAGCAGTTCTTC. Translating gives CASSLWGGIEQFF.

The CDR3 DNA is TGTGCCAGCAAGGACAGGGGGTACACTGAAGCTTTCTTT. Translated, it gives CASKDRGYTEAFF. V and J are TRBV6-5 and TRBJ1-1, with TRBD1 identical over 10 bases. The CDR3 totals 13 residues. V lost 7 bases, J lost 3 bases, and 2 bases stayed unmatched. Germline CDR1 reads MNHEY; CDR2 reads SVGAGI.

This sequence joins TRBV28 and TRBJ2-1, with 12 bases fitting TRBD2. The CDR3 is 13 residues long. V gave up 5 bases and J gave up 10 bases; unmatched junction bases: 3. The V gene's germline CDR1 is MDHEN and CDR2 SYDVKM. The chain's CDR3 is CASSLAGGGEQFF. For the CDR3, the DNA is TGTGCCAGCAGTCTAGCGGGAGGGGGGGAGCAGTTCTTC.

V gene TRBV4-2 combines with J gene TRBJ2-1; D gene uncertain. CDR3 length equals 15 residues. The germline V gene encodes CDR1 LGHNA and CDR2 YNFKEQ. The V and J ends lost 5 bases and 1 base respectively, with 12 bases between them. The CDR3 is CASSFLEVSYNEQFF. CDR3 DNA: TGTGCCAGCAGCTTCTTAGAGGTATCCTACAATGAGCAGTTCTTC.

In DNA form, the CDR3 reads TGTGCCAGCAGTAGAACAAACTCCTACGAGCAGTACTTC. Translation: CASSRTNSYEQYF. The chain employs TRBV27 and TRBJ2-7; D gene uncertain. Trimming cost V 5 bases and J 0 bases, with 8 bases left between them. CDR1 MNHEY and CDR2 SMNVEV come from the germline V gene (reference sequence). This CDR3 is built from 13 residues.